This T cell receptor (beta chain) was sequenced for a study of post-analysis software for immune sequencing data. Overall study context: As for disease course, relapsing-remitting, secondary progressive and progressive-relapsing multiple sclerosis were all included. Study-wide findings and caveats: There were about 5 TRBV segments more frequent in patients than controls, and TRBV5-6, TRBV5-1 and TRBV20-1 were among them. F measure grouped same-batch samples tightly together. Controls significantly exceeded multiple sclerosis patients in normalized Chao1 diversity.

The V and J ends lost 2 bases and 4 bases, in that order; junction bases with no gene match: 10. There are 16 residues in the CDR3. Germline V gene lookup returns CDR1 ENHRY and CDR2 SYGVKD. Unique molecular identifiers featured in each of the TCR beta cDNA libraries. A population of about 1 to 11 million T cells gave rise to roughly 0.5 million cDNA molecules. TCRdb reprocessed the PCR reads via MiXCR and lists one record per CDR3 protein. This table holds hundreds of thousands of distinct CDR3 sequences, roughly 27% found once. Notes on this clonotype: The antigen is undetermined.

Sample: blood. This clonotype was sampled from a girl between 5 and 17 years old with multiple sclerosis. This rearrangement joins TRBV10-3 to TRBJ1-2; 7 bases match TRBD1. The CDR3 loop reads CAISETTGMTGYGYTF. The CDR3 DNA sequence: TGTGCCATCAGTGAGACGACAGGGATGACTGGCTATGGCTACACCTTC.